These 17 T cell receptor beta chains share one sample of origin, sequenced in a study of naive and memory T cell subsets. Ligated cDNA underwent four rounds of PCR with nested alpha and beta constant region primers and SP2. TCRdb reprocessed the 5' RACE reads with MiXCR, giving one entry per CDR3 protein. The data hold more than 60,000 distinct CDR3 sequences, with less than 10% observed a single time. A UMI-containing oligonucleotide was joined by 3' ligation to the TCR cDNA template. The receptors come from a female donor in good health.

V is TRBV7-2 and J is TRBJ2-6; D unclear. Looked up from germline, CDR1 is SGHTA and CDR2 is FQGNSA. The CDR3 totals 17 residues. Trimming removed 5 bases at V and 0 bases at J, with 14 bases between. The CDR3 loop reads CASSPPSILSGANVLTF. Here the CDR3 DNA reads TGTGCCAGCAGCCCCCCGAGCATACTCTCTGGGGCCAACGTCCTGACTTTC. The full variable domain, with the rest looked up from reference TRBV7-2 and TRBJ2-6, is GAGVSQSPSNKVTEKGKDVELRCDPISGHTALYWYRQSLGQGLEFLIYFQGNSAPDKSGLPSDRFSAERTGGSVSTLTIQRTQQEDSAVYLCASSPPSILSGANVLTFGAGSRLTVL.

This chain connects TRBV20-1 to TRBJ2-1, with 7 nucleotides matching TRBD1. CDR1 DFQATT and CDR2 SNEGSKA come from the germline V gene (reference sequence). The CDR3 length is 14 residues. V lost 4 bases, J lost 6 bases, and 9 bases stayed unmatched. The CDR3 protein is CSAMTGTVSNEQFF. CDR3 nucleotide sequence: TGCAGTGCTATGACAGGGACGGTTAGCAATGAGCAGTTCTTC.

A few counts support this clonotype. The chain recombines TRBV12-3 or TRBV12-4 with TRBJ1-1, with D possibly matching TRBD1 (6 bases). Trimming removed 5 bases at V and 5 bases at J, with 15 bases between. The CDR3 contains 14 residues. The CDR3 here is CASSDRLKETEAFF. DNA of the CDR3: TGTGCCAGCAGTGACAGGTTGAAGGAGACTGAAGCTTTCTTT.

CDR3 sequence reads: CASSPLAGNYGYTF. In nucleotides, the CDR3 is TGTGCCAGCAGCCCCCTGGCCGGGAACTATGGCTACACCTTC. V and J are TRBV13 and TRBJ1-2; no clear D. Deletions cut 5 bases from V and 2 bases from J, with 12 bases between. The CDR3 has 14 amino acids. Germline CDR1 reads PRHDT; CDR2 reads FYEKMQ (reference sequence).

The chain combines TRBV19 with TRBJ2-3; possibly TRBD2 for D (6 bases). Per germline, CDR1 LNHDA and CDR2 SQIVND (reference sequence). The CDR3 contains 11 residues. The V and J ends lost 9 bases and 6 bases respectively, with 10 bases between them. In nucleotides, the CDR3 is TGTGCCAGCCGGGAGAGGGATACGCAGTATTTT. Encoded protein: CASRERDTQYF.

The CDR3: CASRPDSVGLNEQFF. The CDR3 DNA reads TGTGCCAGCAGACCCGACTCGGTGGGGCTCAATGAGCAGTTCTTC. V and J are TRBV14 and TRBJ2-1, with D maybe TRBD1 (5 bases). With 6 bases removed from V and 6 bases from J, the gap between germline ends came to 18 bases. The CDR3 spans 15 residues. Germline V gene data show CDR1 as SGHDN and CDR2 as FVKESK.

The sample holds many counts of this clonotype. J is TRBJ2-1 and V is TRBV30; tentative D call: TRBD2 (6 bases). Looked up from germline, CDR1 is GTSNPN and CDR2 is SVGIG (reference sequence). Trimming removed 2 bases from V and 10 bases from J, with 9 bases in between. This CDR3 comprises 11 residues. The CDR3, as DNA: TGTGCCTGGAGTCCTAGCGACGAGCAGTTCTTC. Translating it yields CAWSPSDEQFF. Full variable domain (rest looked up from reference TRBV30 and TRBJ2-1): SQTIHQWPATLVQPVGSPLSLECTVEGTSNPNLYWYRQAAGRGLQLLFYSVGIGQISSEVPQNLSASRPQDRQFILSSKKLLLSDSGFYLCAWSPSDEQFFGPGTRLTVL.

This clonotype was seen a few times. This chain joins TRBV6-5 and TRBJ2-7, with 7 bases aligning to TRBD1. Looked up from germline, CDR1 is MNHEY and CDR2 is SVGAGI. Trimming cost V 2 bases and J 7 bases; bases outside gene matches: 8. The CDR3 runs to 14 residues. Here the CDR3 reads CASSYGTGAREQYF. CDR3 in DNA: TGTGCCAGCAGTTACGGAACAGGGGCCCGGGAGCAGTACTTC.

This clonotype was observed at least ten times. CDR3 amino acids: CASSPQNSAYNEQFF. The CDR3 nucleotides are TGTGCCAGCAGTCCTCAAAACAGCGCCTACAATGAGCAGTTCTTC. This chain joins TRBV28 and TRBJ2-1, with D uncertain. Between the trimmed V and J ends, which lost 5 bases and 2 bases, there was a span of 13 bases. CDR1 MDHEN and CDR2 SYDVKM come from the germline V gene. The CDR3 length is 15 residues.

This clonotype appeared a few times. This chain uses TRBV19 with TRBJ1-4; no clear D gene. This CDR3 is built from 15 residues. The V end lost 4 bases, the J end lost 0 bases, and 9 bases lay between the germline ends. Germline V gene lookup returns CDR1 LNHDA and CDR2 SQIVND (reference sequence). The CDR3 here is CASSTAVATNEKLFF. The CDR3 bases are TGTGCCAGTAGTACAGCAGTTGCAACTAATGAAAAACTGTTTTTT.

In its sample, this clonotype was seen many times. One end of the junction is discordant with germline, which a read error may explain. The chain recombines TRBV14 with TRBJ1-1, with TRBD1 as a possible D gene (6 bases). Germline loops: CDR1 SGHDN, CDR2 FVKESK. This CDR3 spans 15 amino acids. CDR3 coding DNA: TGTGCCAGCAGCCAAGGAGGACGGCAGGGGAGTTGGCGTCCCTTT. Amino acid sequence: CASSQGGRQGSWRPF.

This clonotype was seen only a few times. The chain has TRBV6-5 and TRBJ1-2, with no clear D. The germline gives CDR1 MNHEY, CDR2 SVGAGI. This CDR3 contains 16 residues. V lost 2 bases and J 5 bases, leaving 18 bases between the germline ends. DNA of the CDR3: TGTGCCAGCAGTTACGAGGAAGTGACGGTCCCGTATGGCTACACCTTC. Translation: CASSYEEVTVPYGYTF.

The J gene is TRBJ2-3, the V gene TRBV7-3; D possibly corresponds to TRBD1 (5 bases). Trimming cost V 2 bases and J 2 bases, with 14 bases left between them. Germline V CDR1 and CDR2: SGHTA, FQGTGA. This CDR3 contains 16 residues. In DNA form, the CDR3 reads TGTGCCAGCAGCTTATTGGGGCCCGAGCTCACAGATACGCAGTATTTT. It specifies CASSLLGPELTDTQYF.

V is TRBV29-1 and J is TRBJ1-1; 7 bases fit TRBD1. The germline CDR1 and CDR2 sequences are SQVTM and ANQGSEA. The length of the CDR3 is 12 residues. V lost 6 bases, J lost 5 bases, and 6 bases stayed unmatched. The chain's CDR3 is CSVRQGRTEAFF. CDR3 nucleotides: TGCAGCGTCCGACAGGGAAGAACTGAAGCTTTCTTT. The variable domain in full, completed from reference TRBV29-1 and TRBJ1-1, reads SAVISQKPSRDICQRGTSLTIQCQVDSQVTMMFWYRQQPGQSLTLIATANQGSEATYESGFVIDKFPISRPNLTFSTLTVSNMSPEDSSIYLCSVRQGRTEAFFGQGTRLTVV.

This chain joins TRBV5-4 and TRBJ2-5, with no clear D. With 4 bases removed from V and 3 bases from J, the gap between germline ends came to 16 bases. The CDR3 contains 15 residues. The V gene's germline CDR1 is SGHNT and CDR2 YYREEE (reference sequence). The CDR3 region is CASSVARTGKETQYF. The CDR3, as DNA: TGTGCCAGCAGCGTCGCCCGAACTGGGAAAGAGACCCAGTACTTC.

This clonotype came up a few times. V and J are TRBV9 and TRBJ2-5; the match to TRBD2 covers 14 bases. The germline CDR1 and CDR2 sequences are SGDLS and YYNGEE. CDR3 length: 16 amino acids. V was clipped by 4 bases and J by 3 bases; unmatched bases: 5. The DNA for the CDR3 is TGTGCCAGCAGCACGGGACTAGCGGGAGTTAAAGAGACCCAGTACTTC. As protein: CASSTGLAGVKETQYF.

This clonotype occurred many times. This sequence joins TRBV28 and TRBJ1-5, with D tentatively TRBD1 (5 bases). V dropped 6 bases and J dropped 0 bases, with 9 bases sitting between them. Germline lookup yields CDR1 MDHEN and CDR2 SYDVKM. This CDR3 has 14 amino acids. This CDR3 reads CASSQGYSNQPQHF. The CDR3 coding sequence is TGTGCCAGCAGCCAGGGATATAGCAATCAGCCCCAGCATTTT.